A single sample gave rise to the 15 T cell receptor beta chains below, sequenced in a study of blood T cell repertoires in COVID-19. Profiled with immunoSEQ multiplex PCR; TCRdb holds only in-frame clones, not every one. This table has approximately 300,000 clones, 90% appearing once. The specimen was peripheral blood. Receptor source: a woman aged 25 to 39 with COVID-19, enrolled during active disease.

V gene TRBV28 combines with J gene TRBJ2-1; D call uncertain. Trimming took 6 bases from V and 7 from J, leaving 19 bases between them. This CDR3 has 15 amino acids. The V gene's germline CDR1 is MDHEN and CDR2 SYDVKM. The CDR3 here is CASSPPRLPGNEQFF. For the CDR3, the DNA is TGTGCCAGCAGCCCCCCGAGGTTGCCCGGAAATGAGCAGTTCTTC.

The rearrangement uses TRBV18 and TRBJ1-4; 7 nucleotides align to TRBD1. This CDR3 has 14 residues. After removal of 3 bases from V and 7 bases from J, the junction contained 5 bases not matched to a gene. Germline CDR1 KGHSH, CDR2 LQKENI. The CDR3 here is CASSPGDSSEKLFF. CDR3 coding DNA: TGTGCCAGCTCACCGGGGGACAGCTCTGAAAAACTGTTTTTT.

The chain employs TRBV4-1 and TRBJ1-5; no clear D. Trimming took off 0 bases at V and 2 bases at J, with 11 bases between the two ends. The germline V gene encodes CDR1 MGHRA and CDR2 YSYEKL. This CDR3 spans 16 amino acids. CDR3 DNA: TGCGCCAGCAGCCAAGACTCGTCTACGGGCAATCAGCCCCAGCATTTT. Protein sequence: CASSQDSSTGNQPQHF.

The J gene is TRBJ1-3, the V gene TRBV28, with TRBD1 matching over 7 bases. The V and J ends lost 8 bases and 7 bases, in that order; junction bases with no gene match: 11. This CDR3 comprises 14 residues. Per the germline V gene, CDR1 is MDHEN and CDR2 is SYDVKM. CDR3 nucleotide sequence: TGTGCCAGCGGGACAGTGCCAAATGCTAACACCATATATTTT. Translated: CASGTVPNANTIYF.

The chain links TRBV6-1 to TRBJ1-4, with 8 bases matching TRBD1. Germline V gene data show CDR1 as MNHNS and CDR2 as SASEGT. The CDR3 totals 16 residues. After removal of 3 bases from V and 6 bases from J, the junction contained 9 bases not matched to a gene. The CDR3 nucleotides read TGTGCCAGCAGTGATGTCTTACAGGGGGGGGATGAAAAACTGTTTTTT. Translating it yields CASSDVLQGGDEKLFF.

The chain recombines TRBV11-2 with TRBJ2-7, with D perhaps matching TRBD1 (5 bases). The CDR3 sequence is 12 residues long. V was trimmed by 3 bases and J by 5 bases, leaving 8 bases between them. In germline, CDR1 is SGHAT, CDR2 FQNNGV. The CDR3 loop reads CASSFRVNEQYF. CDR3 nucleotide sequence: TGTGCCAGCAGCTTCAGGGTGAACGAGCAGTACTTC.

V usage is TRBV7-2 and J usage is TRBJ1-1; perhaps TRBD1 as D (6 bases). The CDR3 has 14 amino acids. In germline, CDR1 is SGHTA, CDR2 FQGNSA. V shed 5 bases and J shed 0 bases, with 10 bases lying between them. In DNA form, the CDR3 reads TGTGCCAGCAGCCGGACAGAAATGAACACTGAAGCTTTCTTT. Translated, it gives CASSRTEMNTEAFF.

The chain joins TRBV19 to TRBJ2-7, with 9 bases that match TRBD1. Unmatched junction bases numbered 7, after V lost 4 bases and J lost 3 bases. CDR3 size: 15 residues. The germline V gene has CDR1 LNHDA and CDR2 SQIVND (reference sequence). This chain's CDR3 is CASSKPGQGIYEQYF. Here the CDR3 DNA reads TGTGCCAGTAGTAAACCGGGACAGGGAATCTACGAGCAGTACTTC.

This clone was counted a single time. CDR3 sequence (DNA): TGTGCCAGCAGTCACCTTATATCTGGCTTTAGCGGCTACACCTTC. As protein: CASSHLISGFSGYTF. V gene TRBV27 combines with J gene TRBJ1-2; D unclear. The V end was cut by 5 bases, the J end by 8 bases, with 21 bases between. Germline V gene data show CDR1 as MNHEY and CDR2 as SMNVEV (reference sequence). This CDR3 is built from 15 residues.

This clone showed up just a few times. V usage is TRBV6-5 and J usage is TRBJ1-1; possibly TRBD1 for D (6 bases). Germline CDR1 MNHEY, CDR2 SVGAGI. The V end was cut by 10 bases, the J end by 4 bases, with 16 bases between. CDR3 length: 13 residues. CDR3 residues: CATKQGLSTEAFF. The CDR3 DNA follows: TGTGCCACCAAACAGGGCTTGAGCACTGAAGCTTTCTTT.

This clone appeared once. J is TRBJ2-2 and V is TRBV5-4, with TRBD2 as a possible D gene (5 bases). This CDR3 is 16 amino acids long. Trimming took off 6 bases at V and 2 bases at J, with 17 bases between the two ends. Germline assignment: CDR1 SGHNT and CDR2 YYREEE (reference sequence). This CDR3 is CASNPSGPYNTGELFF. The CDR3 DNA is TGTGCCAGCAATCCGAGCGGCCCATATAACACCGGGGAGCTGTTTTTT. Together with reference TRBV5-4 and TRBJ2-2, the CDR3 gives the full variable domain: ETGVTQSPTHLIKTRGQQVTLRCSSQSGHNTVSWYQQALGQGPQFIFQYYREEENGRGNFPPRFSGLQFPNYSSELNVNALELDDSALYLCASNPSGPYNTGELFFGEGSRLTVL.

V and J are TRBV7-9 and TRBJ1-1; TRBD1 matches at 7 bases. This CDR3 contains 16 residues. Trimming at V came to 7 bases and at J to 0 bases, leaving 11 bases not matched to a gene. Germline CDR1 reads SEHNR; CDR2 reads FQNEAQ (reference sequence). The CDR3 bases are TGTGCCAGCACCCACAGGGGACTCAACATGAACACTGAAGCTTTCTTT. Amino acid sequence: CASTHRGLNMNTEAFF.

The chain links TRBV11-2 to TRBJ2-7, with D tentatively TRBD2 (6 bases). This CDR3 spans 14 amino acids. Trimming took 0 bases from V and 2 from J, leaving 8 bases between them. The germline V gene has CDR1 SGHAT and CDR2 FQNNGV. The CDR3, as DNA: TGTGCCAGCAGCTTAGATCGACTAGCCTACGAGCAGTACTTC. The encoded protein is CASSLDRLAYEQYF. Together with reference TRBV11-2 and TRBJ2-7, the CDR3 gives the full variable domain: EAGVAQSPRYKIIEKRQSVAFWCNPISGHATLYWYQQILGQGPKLLIQFQNNGVVDDSQLPKDRFSAERLKGVDSTLKIQPAKLEDSAVYLCASSLDRLAYEQYFGPGTRLTVT.

The chain carries TRBV7-9 and TRBJ1-6; D is possibly TRBD1 (6 bases). The CDR3 runs to 16 residues. Trimming left V 5 bases short and J 7 bases short, with 18 bases between. Germline V gives CDR1 SEHNR, CDR2 FQNEAQ (reference sequence). CDR3 residues: CASSPPGGRGNSPLHF. The CDR3, as DNA: TGTGCCAGCAGCCCACCTGGGGGCAGGGGAAATTCACCCCTCCACTTT.

The CDR3 is CASSPTGRLVAGEETQYF. Here the CDR3 DNA reads TGTGCCAGCAGCCCAACTGGCCGATTAGTAGCGGGAGAAGAGACCCAGTACTTC. The genes are TRBV7-8 and TRBJ2-5; 9 bases agree with TRBD2. This CDR3 contains 18 residues. J lost 3 bases, V lost 5 bases, and 16 bases had no gene match. From germline, CDR1 is SGHVS and CDR2 FQNEAQ.